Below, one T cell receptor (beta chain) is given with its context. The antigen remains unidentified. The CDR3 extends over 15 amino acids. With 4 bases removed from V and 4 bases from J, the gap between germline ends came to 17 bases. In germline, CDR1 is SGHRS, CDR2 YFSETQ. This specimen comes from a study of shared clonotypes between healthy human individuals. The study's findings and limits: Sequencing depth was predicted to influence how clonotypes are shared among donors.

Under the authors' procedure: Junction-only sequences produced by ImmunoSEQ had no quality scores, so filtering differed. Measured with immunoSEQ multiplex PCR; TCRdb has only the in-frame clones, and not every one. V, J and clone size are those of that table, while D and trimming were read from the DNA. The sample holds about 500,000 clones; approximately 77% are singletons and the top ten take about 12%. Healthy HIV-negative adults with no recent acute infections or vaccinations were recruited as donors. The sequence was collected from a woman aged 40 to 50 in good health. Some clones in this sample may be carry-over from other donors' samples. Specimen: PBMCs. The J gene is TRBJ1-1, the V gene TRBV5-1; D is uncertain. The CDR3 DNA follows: TGCGCCAGCAGCCCATACGAGCATCTGGGCACTGAAGCTTTCTTT. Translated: CASSPYEHLGTEAFF.